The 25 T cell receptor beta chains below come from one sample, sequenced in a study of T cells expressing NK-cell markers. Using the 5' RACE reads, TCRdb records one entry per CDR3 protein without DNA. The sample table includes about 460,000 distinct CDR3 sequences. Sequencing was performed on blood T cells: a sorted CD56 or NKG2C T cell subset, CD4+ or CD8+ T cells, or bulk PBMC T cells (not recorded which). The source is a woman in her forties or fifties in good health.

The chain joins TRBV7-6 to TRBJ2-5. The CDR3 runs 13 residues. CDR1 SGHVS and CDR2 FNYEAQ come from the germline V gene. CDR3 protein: CASSLIPEETQYF.

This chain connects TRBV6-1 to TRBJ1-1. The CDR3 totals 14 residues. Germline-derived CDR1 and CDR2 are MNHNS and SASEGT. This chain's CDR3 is CASSGRRENTEAFF.

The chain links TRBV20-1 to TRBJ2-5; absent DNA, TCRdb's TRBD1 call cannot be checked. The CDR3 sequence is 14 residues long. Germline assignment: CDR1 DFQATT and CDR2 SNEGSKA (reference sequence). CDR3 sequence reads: CSALTGTGKETQYF.

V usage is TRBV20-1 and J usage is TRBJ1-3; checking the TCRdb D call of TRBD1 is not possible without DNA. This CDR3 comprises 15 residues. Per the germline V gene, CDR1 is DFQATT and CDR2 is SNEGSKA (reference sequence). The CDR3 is CSARGGQGRRNTIYF.

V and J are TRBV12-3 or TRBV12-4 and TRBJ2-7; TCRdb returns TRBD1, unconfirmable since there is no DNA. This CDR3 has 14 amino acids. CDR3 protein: CASSLEGRGYEQYF.

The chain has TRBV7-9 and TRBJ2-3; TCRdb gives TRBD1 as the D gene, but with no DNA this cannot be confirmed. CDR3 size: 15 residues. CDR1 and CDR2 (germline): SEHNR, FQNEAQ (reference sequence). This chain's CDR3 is CASSTPIGTTDTQYF.

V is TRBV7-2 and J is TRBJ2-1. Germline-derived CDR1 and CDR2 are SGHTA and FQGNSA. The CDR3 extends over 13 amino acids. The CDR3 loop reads CASSLLIKGEQFF.

The CDR3 here is CASSSAGTANTEAFF. The V call is TRBV5-6, the J call TRBJ1-1; TCRdb picks TRBD1, but there is no DNA to check that call. The length of the CDR3 is 15 residues. Looked up from germline, CDR1 is SGHDT and CDR2 is YYEEEE.

CDR3 amino acids: CASSPNSGVLSGANVLTF. The chain couples TRBV18 to TRBJ2-6; checking the TCRdb D call of TRBD2 is not possible without DNA. This CDR3 has 18 amino acids. Per germline, CDR1 KGHSH and CDR2 LQKENI.

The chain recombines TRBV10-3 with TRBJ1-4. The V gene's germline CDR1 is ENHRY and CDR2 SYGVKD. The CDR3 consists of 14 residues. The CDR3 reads CAISEWEGAEKLFF.

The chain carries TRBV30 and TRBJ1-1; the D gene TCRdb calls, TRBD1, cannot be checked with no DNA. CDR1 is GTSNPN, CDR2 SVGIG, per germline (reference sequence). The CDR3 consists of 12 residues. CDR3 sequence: CAWSVSTGLAFF.

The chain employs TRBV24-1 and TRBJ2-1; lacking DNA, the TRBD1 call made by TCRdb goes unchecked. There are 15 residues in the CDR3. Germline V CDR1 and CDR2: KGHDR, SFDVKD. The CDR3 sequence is CATSALGQGLNEQFF.

CDR3: CASSESFLGEQFF. The J gene is TRBJ2-1, the V gene TRBV10-1. From germline, CDR1 is WNHNN and CDR2 SYGVQD (reference sequence). This CDR3 region has 13 residues.

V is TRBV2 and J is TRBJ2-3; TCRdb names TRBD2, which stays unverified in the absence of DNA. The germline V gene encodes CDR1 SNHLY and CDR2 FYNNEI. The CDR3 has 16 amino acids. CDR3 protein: CASSEAGQGRTDTQYF. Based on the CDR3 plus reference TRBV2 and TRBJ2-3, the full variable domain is EPEVTQTPSHQVTQMGQEVILRCVPISNHLYFYWYRQILGQKVEFLVSFYNNEISEKSEIFDDQFSVERPDGSNFTLKIRSTKLEDSAMYFCASSEAGQGRTDTQYFGPGTRLTVL.

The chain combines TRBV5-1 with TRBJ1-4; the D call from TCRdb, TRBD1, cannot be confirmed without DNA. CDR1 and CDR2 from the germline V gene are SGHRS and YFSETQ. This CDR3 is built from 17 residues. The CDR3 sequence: CASSFGGTGWSAEKLFF.

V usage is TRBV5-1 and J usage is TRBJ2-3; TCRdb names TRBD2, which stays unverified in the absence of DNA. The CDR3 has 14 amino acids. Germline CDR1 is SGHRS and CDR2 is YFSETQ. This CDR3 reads CASKRERESDTQYF.

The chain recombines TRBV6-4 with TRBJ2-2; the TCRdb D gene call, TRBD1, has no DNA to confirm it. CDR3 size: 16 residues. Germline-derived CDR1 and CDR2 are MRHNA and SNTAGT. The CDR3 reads CASSLTGYENTGELFF.

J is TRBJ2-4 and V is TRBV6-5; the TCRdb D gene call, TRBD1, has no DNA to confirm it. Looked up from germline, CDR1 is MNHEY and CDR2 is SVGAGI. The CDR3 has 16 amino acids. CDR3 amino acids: CASSYNRDLAKNIQYF.

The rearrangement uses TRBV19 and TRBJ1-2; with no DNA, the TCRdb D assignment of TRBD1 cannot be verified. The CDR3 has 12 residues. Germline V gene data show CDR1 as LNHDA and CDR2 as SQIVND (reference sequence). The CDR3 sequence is CASTRDRYGYTF.

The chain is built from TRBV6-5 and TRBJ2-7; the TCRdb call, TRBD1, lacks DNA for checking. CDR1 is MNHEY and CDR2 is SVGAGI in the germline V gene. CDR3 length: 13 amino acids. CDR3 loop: CASSKGGLYEQYF.

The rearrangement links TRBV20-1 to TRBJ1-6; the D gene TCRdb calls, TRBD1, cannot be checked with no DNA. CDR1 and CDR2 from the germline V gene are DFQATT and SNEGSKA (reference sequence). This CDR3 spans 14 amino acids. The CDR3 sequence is CSAGVDRALLRLHF.

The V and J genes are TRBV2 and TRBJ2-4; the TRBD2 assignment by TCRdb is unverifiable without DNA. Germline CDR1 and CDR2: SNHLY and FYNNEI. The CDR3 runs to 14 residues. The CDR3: CASTKWREGGIQYF. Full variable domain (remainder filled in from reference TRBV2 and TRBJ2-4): EPEVTQTPSHQVTQMGQEVILRCVPISNHLYFYWYRQILGQKVEFLVSFYNNEISEKSEIFDDQFSVERPDGSNFTLKIRSTKLEDSAMYFCASTKWREGGIQYFGAGTRLSVL.

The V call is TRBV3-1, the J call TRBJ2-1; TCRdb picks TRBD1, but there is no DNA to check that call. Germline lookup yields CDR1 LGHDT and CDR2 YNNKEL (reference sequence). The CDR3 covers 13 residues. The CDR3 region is CASSQNRVYEQFF.

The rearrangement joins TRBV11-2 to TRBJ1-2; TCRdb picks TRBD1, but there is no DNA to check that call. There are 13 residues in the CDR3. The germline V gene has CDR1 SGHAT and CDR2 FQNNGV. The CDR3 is CASSLARGRGYTF.

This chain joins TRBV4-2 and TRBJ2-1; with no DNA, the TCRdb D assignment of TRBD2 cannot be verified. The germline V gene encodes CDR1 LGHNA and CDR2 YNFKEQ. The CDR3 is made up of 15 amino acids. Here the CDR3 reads CASSPDPREYNEQFF.